Below are 3 T cell receptor beta chains sequenced from a single sample in a study of blood T cell repertoires in COVID-19. Produced via immunoSEQ multiplex PCR; TCRdb's table is partial and in-frame only. Seen here are 200,000 to 250,000 clones, roughly 85% observed once, and the top ten hold 3% to 4.5%. Material for sequencing was peripheral blood. Receptors originate from a woman aged 80 or older with acute or convalescent COVID-19.

The J gene is TRBJ1-1, the V gene TRBV19, with TRBD1 as a possible D gene (6 bases). CDR1 is LNHDA and CDR2 is SQIVND in the germline V gene (reference sequence). V lost 8 bases, J lost 8 bases, and 21 bases lay in between. This CDR3 region has 14 residues. In nucleotides, the CDR3 is TGTGCCAGTCGCATCTCGGGGGGCGAGGAAGAAGCTTTCTTT. Amino acids: CASRISGGEEEAFF. Combining the CDR3 with reference TRBV19 and TRBJ1-1 gives the whole variable domain DGGITQSPKYLFRKEGQNVTLSCEQNLNHDAMYWYRQDPGQGLRLIYYSQIVNDFQKGDIAEGYSVSREKKESFPLTVTSAQKNPTAFYLCASRISGGEEEAFFGQGTRLTVV.

The chain is built from TRBV5-6 and TRBJ2-5; 9 nucleotides agree with TRBD2. The CDR3 is 14 amino acids. Per the germline V gene, CDR1 is SGHDT and CDR2 is YYEEEE. The ends lost 3 bases at V and 4 bases at J; junction bases unmatched: 4. Written as DNA, the CDR3 is TGTGCCAGCAGCTGGGGACTAGCAGGAGAGACCCAGTACTTC. Translating it yields CASSWGLAGETQYF.

This clone showed up just once. This chain joins TRBV21-1 and TRBJ1-2. TRBV21-1 is a pseudogene segment. CDR3 length equals 17 residues. CDR3 in amino acids: CASSSRREGFSVHGYTF. DNA of the CDR3: TGTGCCAGCAGCTCTCGGCGGGAGGGCTTTTCCGTTCATGGCTACACCTTC.